Below are 10 T cell receptor beta chains sequenced from a single sample in a study of blood T cell repertoires in COVID-19. Sequenced by immunoSEQ multiplex PCR; TCRdb stores in-frame clones only, minus some. The table includes around 250,000 clones, 70% to 90% detected once. Sequenced input: PBMCs or T cells enriched from blood (not recorded which). These receptors were collected from a man between 18 and 35 years old who had recovered from COVID-19.

The chain has TRBV6-4 and TRBJ2-2, with D maybe TRBD2 (5 bases). CDR1 is MRHNA and CDR2 is SNTAGT in the germline V gene. V lost 8 bases to trimming and J lost 5 bases, with 9 bases between them. CDR3 length: 12 amino acids. This CDR3 reads CASRDLTGELFF. DNA of the CDR3: TGTGCCAGCCGGGATTTAACCGGGGAGCTGTTTTTT.

The chain carries TRBV2 and TRBJ2-1, with 10 bases matching TRBD2. The length of the CDR3 is 15 residues. Germline-derived CDR1 and CDR2 are SNHLY and FYNNEI. Trimming took 6 bases from V and 4 from J; bases not matched to a gene: 6. The CDR3 nucleotides read TGTGCCAGCAGAGAGCTAGCGGGGGAGTACAATGAGCAGTTCTTC. Amino acids: CASRELAGEYNEQFF.

This chain uses TRBV28 with TRBJ2-7; 7 bases are a match to TRBD1. CDR3 length: 15 amino acids. Germline CDR1 MDHEN, CDR2 SYDVKM. V shed 2 bases and J 7 bases; nucleotides not matched to a gene: 11. This CDR3 reads CASSLQFQGVREQYF. The CDR3 bases are TGTGCCAGCAGTTTACAGTTCCAGGGGGTCCGGGAGCAGTACTTC.

The chain joins TRBV6-1 to TRBJ2-1, with 8 bases that match TRBD1. The CDR3 consists of 13 residues. Germline lookup yields CDR1 MNHNS and CDR2 SASEGT. Germline trimming cut 3 bases from V and 8 bases from J; bases unmatched to any gene: 3. The CDR3 nucleotides are TGTGCCAGCAGTGACAGGGGGCCCGATGAGCAGTTCTTC. Its protein product is CASSDRGPDEQFF.

A single count supports this clone. The chain is built from TRBV19 and TRBJ2-3, with 7 bases fitting TRBD1. The germline gives CDR1 LNHDA, CDR2 SQIVND (reference sequence). The CDR3 is 15 amino acids. V lost 4 bases, J lost 4 bases, and 8 bases stayed unmatched. CDR3 DNA: TGTGCCAGTAGTACCGACAGGGCGCCGGCAGATACGCAGTATTTT. It is translated as CASSTDRAPADTQYF.

The CDR3 spells CASSPDRDSSPLHF. As DNA, the CDR3 is TGTGCCAGCAGCCCGGACAGGGACAGTTCACCCCTCCACTTT. The chain carries TRBV3-1 (or the pseudogene TRBV3-2) and TRBJ1-6; 8 bases agree with TRBD1. The CDR3 runs to 14 residues. Germline V gene data show CDR1 as LGHDT and CDR2 as YNNKEL (reference sequence). The trim removed 4 bases at V and 9 bases at J, leaving 5 bases unmatched.

The chain links TRBV27 to TRBJ1-1; possibly TRBD1 for D (6 bases). CDR1 is MNHEY and CDR2 is SMNVEV in the germline V gene (reference sequence). V was trimmed by 6 bases and J by 0 bases, leaving 14 bases between them. The CDR3 is 15 amino acids. The CDR3 DNA follows: TGTGCCAGCAGGTGGGGAGGGGGGATGAACACTGAAGCTTTCTTT. It codes for CASRWGGGMNTEAFF.

This rearrangement joins TRBV12-3 or TRBV12-4 to TRBJ2-5, with unresolved D. Deletions cut 6 bases from V and 4 bases from J, with 12 bases between. The CDR3 spans 13 residues. For the CDR3, the DNA is TGTGCCAGCAGCACTTCTAACGCAGAGACCCAGTACTTC. Translated, it gives CASSTSNAETQYF.

The CDR3 region is CASSVTGGATEAFF. The CDR3, as DNA: TGTGCCAGCAGTGTGACAGGGGGGGCGACTGAAGCTTTCTTT. The chain links TRBV2 to TRBJ1-1; 9 bases align to TRBD1. The germline V gene has CDR1 SNHLY and CDR2 FYNNEI. Trimming removed 4 bases from V and 5 bases from J; junction bases left unmatched: 5. The CDR3 sequence is 14 residues long. Together with reference TRBV2 and TRBJ1-1, the CDR3 gives the full variable domain: EPEVTQTPSHQVTQMGQEVILRCVPISNHLYFYWYRQILGQKVEFLVSFYNNEISEKSEIFDDQFSVERPDGSNFTLKIRSTKLEDSAMYFCASSVTGGATEAFFGQGTRLTVV.

V gene TRBV19 combines with J gene TRBJ2-3; TRBD1 might be the D (5 bases). Trimming left V 2 bases short and J 1 base short, with 10 bases between. CDR1 and CDR2 from the germline V gene are LNHDA and SQIVND (reference sequence). This CDR3 spans 15 amino acids. CDR3 loop: CASSIRRVGTDTQYF. CDR3 DNA sequence: TGTGCCAGTAGTATACGCAGGGTCGGCACAGATACGCAGTATTTT.